This note documents a single TCR beta chain sequence. The entry originates in a study of T-cell memory formation after mild COVID-19. Turning to the study itself: For the most part, TCR clusters were specific to one donor.

The junction had 5 bases not matched to a gene; V was cut back by 7 bases and J by 1 base. The CDR3 consists of 13 residues. Germline V gene lookup returns CDR1 SQVTM and CDR2 ANQGSEA. TCRdb re-derived calls from the 5' RACE reads in MiXCR, one entry per CDR3 protein. The sample carries roughly 510,000 distinct CDR3 sequences, roughly 17% recorded once. What was sequenced was PBMCs or a T cell subset sorted from them (not recorded which). The TCR originated in an adult woman who had mild COVID-19 (a few samples of this study predate the infection). Cell type and time point are not known. This sequence joins TRBV29-1 and TRBJ2-3; 7 bases fit TRBD1. The CDR3 DNA is TGCAGCGCCGGGACAGTGGGCACAGATACGCAGTATTTT. As protein: CSAGTVGTDTQYF.